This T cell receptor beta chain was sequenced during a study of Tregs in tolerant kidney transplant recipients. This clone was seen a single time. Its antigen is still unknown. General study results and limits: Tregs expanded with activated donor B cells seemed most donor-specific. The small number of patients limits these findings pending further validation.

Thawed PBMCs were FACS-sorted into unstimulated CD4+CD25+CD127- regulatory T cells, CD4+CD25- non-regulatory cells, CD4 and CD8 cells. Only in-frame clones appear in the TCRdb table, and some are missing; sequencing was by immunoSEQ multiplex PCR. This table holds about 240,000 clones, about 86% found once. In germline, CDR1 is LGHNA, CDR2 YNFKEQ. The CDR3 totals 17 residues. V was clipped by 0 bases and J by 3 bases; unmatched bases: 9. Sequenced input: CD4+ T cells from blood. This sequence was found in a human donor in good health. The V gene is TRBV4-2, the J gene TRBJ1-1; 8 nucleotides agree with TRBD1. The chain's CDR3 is CASSQDRGQGEDTEAFF. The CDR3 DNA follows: TGTGCCAGCAGCCAAGATCGAGGACAGGGAGAGGACACTGAAGCTTTCTTT.